This T cell receptor (beta chain) was obtained from a study of Ad26.COV2.S vaccination and SARS-CoV-2 variants (dated by TCRdb to about 2021). In the study overall: Donors in the vaccine arm were drawn from COV1001, a multicentre, randomized, double-blind, placebo-controlled phase I-IIa trial testing Ad26.COV2.S in healthy adults. Dosing of Ad26.COV2.S was intramuscular, at either 5x10^10 or 1x10^11 viral particles, delivered as one shot or as two shots spaced 56 days apart. Sequencing of the TCRbeta repertoire served to evaluate the specificity and breadth of SARS-CoV-2-reactive T cell receptors following Ad26.COV2.S vaccination. A total of about 30 samples were included in the TCR-sequenced set, comprising around 19 Ad26.COV2.S vaccine recipients, 5 placebo recipients and 8 SARS-CoV-2 convalescent individuals. Trial participants were randomized into five groups of five: low-dose or high-dose Ad26.COV2.S given once or twice, or placebo on both occasions. Investigators did not know the trial group allocation while performing experiments and assessing outcomes.

Sample treatment or condition, as interpreted from the label and publication: some 19 received Ad26.COV2.S at low or high dose, single or two shots; about 5 received placebo; per-sample allocation not given. For vaccine and placebo recipients, repertoires were sequenced using samples collected on day 63 after the first injection. In Cohort 1b, roughly 26 adults aged 18-55 years were enrolled at a single site in Boston, USA, between 29 July and 7 August 2020. Ad26.COV2.S consisted of a replication-incompetent adenovirus type 26 vector by which a prefusion-stabilized SARS-CoV-2 spike protein from the original Wuhan strain was expressed. Study-wide findings and limitations: Compared with placebo recipients, Ad26.COV2.S recipients showed higher spike-specific TCR breadth (P = 0.0014). Non-spike TCR breadth was comparable between vaccine and placebo recipients, consistent with the vaccine containing only spike. The study lacked the statistical power to compare responses across vaccine doses or regimens. It was noted by the authors that total T cell responses may have been underestimated by the TCR breadth and depth analyses. After vaccination, spike-specific CD8+ and CD4+ T cell responses were reported to show substantial breadth.

TCRbeta CDR3 regions were sequenced with the immunoSEQ Assay. After extraction, genomic DNA underwent amplification by bias-controlled multiplex PCR, followed by high-throughput sequencing. On the authors' methods: To quantify the absolute abundance of every unique TCRbeta CDR3 region, sequences were collapsed and filtered. Usable DNA was measured by amplifying reference genes present in all nucleated cells, and TCRbeta template counts were normalized to that usable DNA to estimate T cell fraction. Repertoire TCRs were annotated as SARS-CoV-2-specific when V gene, CDR3 amino acid sequence and J gene were exactly matched to a known reactive TCR set. MIRA supplied the reference SARS-CoV-2 TCR set, which was filtered for enrichment in COVID-19-positive ImmuneCODE repertoires so that public or cross-reactive TCRs were removed. Drawing on the MIRA antigens, annotated TCRs were analysed further at the level of specific ORF or position within ORF. Breadth was defined as the number of annotated unique rearrangements divided by the total number of unique productive rearrangements, and depth was defined as the summed frequency of the annotated unique rearrangements. Two-sided Wilcoxon rank-sum tests were applied when comparing TCR breadth between groups. TCRdb limited this immuneACCESS table to in-frame rearrangements with V and J called. A share of clones is missing; checked studies link under half to unresolved V genes, and the rest is unexplained. V and J calls and clone size are given by that table; D and trimming were obtained from the DNA. In this sample the table shows some 290,000 clones, around four fifths of which occur a single time. The ten most abundant clones make up approximately 2.2% of the sample.

Concerning this clone: Its antigen specificity is not known. No much larger clone is present one base from it, and per-base qualities are unavailable.

Ends trimmed: V by 5 bases, J by 0 bases; bases unmatched to a gene: 3. From the cysteine up to the phenylalanine, the CDR3 has a length of 15 residues. CDR3 DNA only is kept here, 45 bases in frame from base 1. The germline V gene encodes CDR1 MNHEY and CDR2 SMNVEV (reference sequence). This clonotype originated in a person between 18 and 65 years old who received the Ad26.COV2.S COVID-19 vaccine or a placebo. The sequence links TRBV27 to TRBJ2-3; the central 9 bases match TRBD2. Sequenced here: peripheral blood, sampled in a trial of Ad26.COV2.S vaccine versus placebo. The DNA is as follows: TGTGCCAGCAGTGGGAGCGGGGGGAGCACAGATACGCAGTATTTT. It translates to CASSGSGGSTDTQYF.